The 30 T cell receptor beta chains listed next were all sequenced from one sample in a study of cytomegalovirus exposure and HLA in healthy donors (dated 2017 in TCRdb). Receptors were amplified or captured by the immunoSEQ multiplex PCR assay. This immuneACCESS table, as held by TCRdb, lists in-frame sequences with V and J called but not all clones. Of the missing ones, under half trace to an unresolved V gene in checked studies; the others have no known cause. This sample comprises 250,000 to 400,000 clones, roughly 90% of them detected only once. The ten largest clones take up around 0.96% of the sample. Sequencing used PBMCs. The receptors stem from a man aged 30 to 45 in good health and CMV-seronegative.

This chain joins TRBV7-9 and TRBJ2-7; 10 nucleotides align to TRBD1. CDR1 is SEHNR, CDR2 FQNEAQ, per germline (reference sequence). The CDR3 sequence is 14 residues long. Germline trimming cut 6 bases from V and 6 bases from J; bases unmatched to any gene: 8. This chain's CDR3 is CASSSGTGVFEQYF. The CDR3 DNA sequence: TGTGCCAGCAGTTCAGGGACAGGGGTCTTCGAGCAGTACTTC.

The chain uses TRBV25-1 and TRBJ2-5, with 13 positions matching TRBD2. J was trimmed by 2 bases and V by 2 bases; bases with no gene match: 8. The CDR3 is 18 residues long. Germline CDR1 MGHDK, CDR2 SYGVNS. For the CDR3, the DNA is TGTGCCAGCAGTGAACGAAGGACTAGCGGGGGACCACAAGAGACCCAGTACTTC. As protein: CASSERRTSGGPQETQYF.

The chain is built from TRBV10-2 and TRBJ2-1, with TRBD1 as a possible D gene (5 bases). CDR3 length: 15 residues. Trimming took off 5 bases at V and 2 bases at J, with 13 bases between the two ends. Germline values: CDR1 WSHSY, CDR2 SAAADI. This chain's CDR3 is CASSLGVGAYNEQFF. CDR3 coding DNA: TGCGCCAGCAGTCTAGGGGTAGGAGCCTACAATGAGCAGTTCTTC.

The rearrangement uses TRBV2 and TRBJ1-5; D not resolved. The CDR3 covers 15 residues. The germline gives CDR1 SNHLY, CDR2 FYNNEI. Trimming took off 7 bases at V and 3 bases at J, with 16 bases between the two ends. CDR3 in DNA: TGTGCCAGCACCCTCCCCGGTCTGAACAATCAGCCCCAGCATTTT. It encodes CASTLPGLNNQPQHF.

This clone was counted a single time. The rearrangement uses TRBV5-4 and TRBJ2-7; D may be TRBD2 (5 bases). Germline lookup yields CDR1 SGHNT and CDR2 YYREEE (reference sequence). Trimming left V 3 bases short and J 0 bases short, with 10 bases between. This CDR3 has 14 amino acids. The CDR3 protein is CASSSGLLSYEQYF. Written as DNA, the CDR3 is TGTGCCAGCAGCTCCGGACTGCTCTCCTACGAGCAGTACTTC.

This chain connects TRBV6-5 to TRBJ1-2; possibly TRBD1 for D (6 bases). The germline gives CDR1 MNHEY, CDR2 SVGAGI. The CDR3 sequence is 14 residues long. V was cut by 0 bases and J by 7 bases, with 12 bases left in between. In DNA, the CDR3 is TGTGCCAGCAGTTACTCCAGGACAGCCTCTGGCTACACCTTC. Amino acid sequence: CASSYSRTASGYTF.

The rearrangement joins TRBV9 to TRBJ1-2, with 7 nucleotides matching TRBD1. The CDR3 loop spans 14 amino acids. Germline V gives CDR1 SGDLS, CDR2 YYNGEE. V shed 4 bases, J shed 4 bases, and the junction held 7 bases outside the gene matches. The CDR3 DNA reads as TGTGCCAGCAGCCGTTCAGGGGGGAGCTATGGCTACACCTTC. Protein sequence: CASSRSGGSYGYTF.

J is TRBJ1-1 and V is TRBV20-1; no firm D call. Germline values: CDR1 DFQATT, CDR2 SNEGSKA (reference sequence). V was trimmed by 3 bases and J by 3 bases, leaving 5 bases between them. CDR3 length equals 11 residues. As DNA, the CDR3 is TGCAGTGCTAGTAGCCACACTGAAGCTTTCTTT. It translates to CSASSHTEAFF.

The rearrangement joins TRBV14 to TRBJ2-1; 11 nucleotides match TRBD2. CDR1 and CDR2 (germline): SGHDN, FVKESK. The CDR3 consists of 14 residues. V trimming: 5 bases; J trimming: 8 bases; junction bases outside the gene matches: 5. DNA for the CDR3: TGTGCCAGCAGCTATTTGGGACTAGCGGATGAGCAGTTCTTC. This sequence encodes CASSYLGLADEQFF.

This chain connects TRBV9 to TRBJ2-6; 10 bases line up with TRBD2. The CDR3 spans 19 residues. CDR1 is SGDLS, CDR2 YYNGEE, per germline. The V segment lost 4 bases and the J segment 4 bases; nucleotides outside the gene matches: 14. The CDR3 sequence: CASSPTISGGAKGANVLTF. The CDR3 nucleotides read TGTGCCAGCAGCCCAACCATCAGCGGGGGGGCCAAAGGGGCCAACGTCCTGACTTTC.

V usage is TRBV5-4 and J usage is TRBJ1-3, with a possible D match to TRBD1 (5 bases). The CDR3 loop spans 14 amino acids. Trimming pared 2 bases from V and 2 bases from J, leaving 8 bases between. From germline, CDR1 is SGHNT and CDR2 YYREEE (reference sequence). The CDR3 protein is CASSFGGPGNTIYF. For the CDR3, the DNA is TGTGCCAGCAGCTTCGGGGGACCTGGAAACACCATATATTTT.

This clone was recorded only once. The chain uses TRBV7-2 and TRBJ2-6; maybe TRBD2 (5 bases). The length of the CDR3 is 16 residues. Germline CDR1 is SGHTA and CDR2 is FQGNSA. V was trimmed by 1 base and J by 2 bases, leaving 9 bases between them. DNA for the CDR3: TGTGCCAGCAGCTTAGTGACCGGGGCTGGGGCCAACGTCCTGACTTTC. This gives the protein CASSLVTGAGANVLTF.

The chain is built from TRBV6-4 and TRBJ2-3; 10 positions match TRBD2. The V segment lost 3 bases and the J segment 6 bases; nucleotides outside the gene matches: 6. CDR3 size: 15 residues. CDR1 is MRHNA and CDR2 is SNTAGT in the germline V gene. The CDR3 bases are TGTGCCAGCAGTGAAAGCGGGGGGGCAGGCGATACGCAGTATTTT. Protein product: CASSESGGAGDTQYF.

This chain links TRBV14 with TRBJ1-2; a possible D gene is TRBD1 (5 bases). The CDR3 contains 15 residues. Trimming removed 3 bases at V and 5 bases at J, with 16 bases between. The germline V gene encodes CDR1 SGHDN and CDR2 FVKESK. The CDR3 sequence is CASSHGGSQPYGYTF. CDR3 nucleotides: TGTGCCAGCAGCCACGGGGGATCTCAACCTTATGGCTACACCTTC.

The chain is built from TRBV6-1 and TRBJ2-1; D remains ambiguous. CDR3 length: 11 residues. Trimming pared 4 bases from V and 7 bases from J, leaving 5 bases between. Per the germline V gene, CDR1 is MNHNS and CDR2 is SASEGT. CDR3 sequence: CASSASNEQFF. CDR3 in DNA: TGTGCCAGCAGTGCGAGTAATGAGCAGTTCTTC.

The chain couples TRBV19 to TRBJ2-7, with TRBD2 matching 8 bases. CDR1 and CDR2 from the germline V gene are LNHDA and SQIVND (reference sequence). Trimming cost V 3 bases and J 5 bases; bases outside gene matches: 6. This CDR3 comprises 14 residues. CDR3 loop: CASSITIGGDEQYF. CDR3 sequence (DNA): TGTGCCAGTAGTATTACGATCGGGGGGGACGAGCAGTACTTC.

This clone was seen a single time. The V call is TRBV11-2, the J call TRBJ1-4, with 7 bases that match TRBD1. Per germline, CDR1 SGHAT and CDR2 FQNNGV. CDR3 length equals 18 residues. V was pared by 5 bases and J by 6 bases, with 18 bases of the junction left unmatched. The DNA for the CDR3 is TGTGCCAGCAGCGGTCGCCGGGGAAGGTATGACAGGGATGAAAAACTGTTTTTT. It codes for CASSGRRGRYDRDEKLFF.

The chain couples TRBV4-1 to TRBJ1-5, with D perhaps TRBD1 (6 bases). CDR3 size: 17 residues. The V and J ends lost 0 bases and 6 bases respectively, with 18 bases between them. From germline, CDR1 is MGHRA and CDR2 YSYEKL. Here the CDR3 reads CASSQDWGGGSRQPQHF. The CDR3 nucleotides are TGCGCCAGCAGCCAAGATTGGGGGGGCGGGTCTCGTCAGCCCCAGCATTTT.

This chain uses TRBV19 with TRBJ2-1; maybe TRBD1 (6 bases). V gave up 4 bases and J gave up 5 bases, with 12 bases separating them. This CDR3 is 14 amino acids long. In germline, CDR1 is LNHDA, CDR2 SQIVND (reference sequence). In DNA, the CDR3 is TGTGCCAGTAGTACTCTCAGACAGGACAATGAGCAGTTCTTC. The encoded protein is CASSTLRQDNEQFF.

This clone was seen a handful of times. J is TRBJ2-2 and V is TRBV2; 8 bases map to TRBD1. The J segment lost 2 bases and the V segment lost 8 bases, leaving 13 bases of the junction unmatched. The CDR3 covers 17 residues. Germline V gene data show CDR1 as SNHLY and CDR2 as FYNNEI. The chain's CDR3 is CASRRGGGTGNTGELFF. CDR3 coding DNA: TGTGCCAGCCGGCGGGGTGGTGGGACAGGTAACACCGGGGAGCTGTTTTTT.

The V gene is TRBV10-3, the J gene TRBJ1-4; 7 nucleotides agree with TRBD1. V was pared by 0 bases and J by 8 bases, with 9 bases of the junction left unmatched. Germline V lookup: CDR1 ENHRY, CDR2 SYGVKD. The CDR3 is made up of 16 amino acids. The DNA for the CDR3 is TGTGCCATCAGTGAGTCGGGAGACAGGGCAAGCGAAAAACTGTTTTTT. Protein product: CAISESGDRASEKLFF.

The V gene is TRBV5-4, the J gene TRBJ2-5; weak D call: TRBD2 (6 bases). Between the trimmed V and J ends, which lost 7 bases and 1 base, there was a span of 11 bases. Germline V CDR1 and CDR2: SGHNT, YYREEE (reference sequence). There are 13 residues in the CDR3. The DNA of the CDR3 is TGTGCCAGCGGGACTCACTCCCAAGAGACCCAGTACTTC. This encodes CASGTHSQETQYF.

This chain connects TRBV2 to TRBJ1-1, with 7 bases lining up with TRBD1. This CDR3 spans 12 amino acids. The V gene end was trimmed by 8 bases and the J gene end by 4 bases; junction bases not matched to a gene: 4. Per the germline V gene, CDR1 is SNHLY and CDR2 is FYNNEI. CDR3 sequence (DNA): TGTGCCAGCCCAAACAGGGGCACTGAAGCTTTCTTT. Translated: CASPNRGTEAFF.

The CDR3: CASSDWDRGTEAFF. For the CDR3, the DNA is TGTGCCAGCAGTGATTGGGACAGGGGCACTGAAGCTTTCTTT. The chain is built from TRBV2 and TRBJ1-1; 10 bases fit TRBD1. V lost 3 bases and J lost 4; bases outside the gene matches: 2. Germline V lookup: CDR1 SNHLY, CDR2 FYNNEI. This CDR3 comprises 14 residues. Filled out from reference TRBV2 and TRBJ1-1, the complete variable domain reads EPEVTQTPSHQVTQMGQEVILRCVPISNHLYFYWYRQILGQKVEFLVSFYNNEISEKSEIFDDQFSVERPDGSNFTLKIRSTKLEDSAMYFCASSDWDRGTEAFFGQGTRLTVV.

The chain is built from TRBV27 and TRBJ1-1, with 10 bases that match TRBD1. The CDR3 is made up of 13 amino acids. Germline V gene lookup returns CDR1 MNHEY and CDR2 SMNVEV (reference sequence). V shed 11 bases, J shed 6 bases, and the junction held 9 bases outside the gene matches. The CDR3, as DNA: TGTGCCGTATGGACAGGGGGTAATGCTGAAGCTTTCTTT. It specifies CAVWTGGNAEAFF.

The chain joins TRBV7-6 to TRBJ1-5; TRBD1 matches 8 bases. In germline, CDR1 is SGHVS, CDR2 FNYEAQ. V lost 7 bases and J lost 3; bases outside the gene matches: 8. The CDR3 totals 15 residues. CDR3 sequence: CASTQGAGPNQPQHF. CDR3 nucleotide sequence: TGTGCCAGCACCCAGGGGGCAGGGCCCAATCAGCCCCAGCATTTT. Looking up the rest from reference TRBV7-6 and TRBJ1-5 gives the full variable domain: GAGVSQSPRYKVTKRGQDVALRCDPISGHVSLYWYRQALGQGPEFLTYFNYEAQQDKSGLPNDRFSAERPEGSISTLTIQRTEQRDSAMYRCASTQGAGPNQPQHFGDGTRLSIL.

This chain uses TRBV6-5 with TRBJ1-2; no clear D. The CDR3 totals 14 residues. Germline loops: CDR1 MNHEY, CDR2 SVGAGI. Deletions cut 6 bases from V and 0 bases from J, with 11 bases between. CDR3 protein: CASSFRSANYGYTF. CDR3 nucleotide sequence: TGTGCCAGCAGCTTTAGATCCGCTAACTATGGCTACACCTTC.

As for this clone: The same CDR3 also results from other DNA sequences found in this sample. V is TRBV11-2 and J is TRBJ2-5; TRBD2 might be the D (6 bases). CDR1 and CDR2 from the germline V gene are SGHAT and FQNNGV. The CDR3 consists of 14 residues. V lost 1 base and J 1 base, leaving 7 bases between the germline ends. DNA of the CDR3: TGTGCCAGCAGCTTAGTCGGGGGCCAAGAGACCCAGTACTTC. As protein: CASSLVGGQETQYF. Filled out from reference TRBV11-2 and TRBJ2-5, the complete variable domain reads EAGVAQSPRYKIIEKRQSVAFWCNPISGHATLYWYQQILGQGPKLLIQFQNNGVVDDSQLPKDRFSAERLKGVDSTLKIQPAKLEDSAVYLCASSLVGGQETQYFGPGTRLLVL.

The chain is built from TRBV6-6 and TRBJ2-2, with D possibly being TRBD2 (6 bases). Germline CDR1 is MNHNY and CDR2 is SVGAGI (reference sequence). The CDR3 consists of 16 residues. Between the trimmed V and J ends, which lost 6 bases and 3 bases, there was a span of 17 bases. The CDR3 DNA sequence: TGTGCCAGCAGGCCACTCGGAGGGTTATACACCGGGGAGCTGTTTTTT. It yields the protein CASRPLGGLYTGELFF.

This clone has only one observation. This chain uses TRBV5-8 with TRBJ2-1; weak D call: TRBD2 (6 bases). Trimming stripped 2 bases from V and 2 bases from J, with 11 bases between. This CDR3 contains 15 residues. Per germline, CDR1 SGHTS and CDR2 YDEGEE. The chain's CDR3 is CASSLGGAPYNEQFF. Written as DNA, the CDR3 is TGTGCCAGCAGCTTAGGAGGGGCACCCTACAATGAGCAGTTCTTC. Drawing the rest from reference TRBV5-8 and TRBJ2-1, the complete variable domain is EAGVTQSPTHLIKTRGQQATLRCSPISGHTSVYWYQQALGLGLQFLLWYDEGEERNRGNFPPRFSGRQFPNYSSELNVNALELEDSALYLCASSLGGAPYNEQFFGPGTRLTVL.